What follows is one TCR beta chain and its context. Its antigen is unknown. No base quality values were provided; no much bigger clone lies one nucleotide off. The germline V gene yields ENHRY for CDR1 and SYGVKD for CDR2. Taken from cysteine to phenylalanine, the CDR3 has 12 residues. CDR3 DNA is the only sequence kept; it has 36 bases, read in frame from the first base. Cut back by 3 bases and 6 bases, the V and J ends lie 5 bases apart. Samples from volunteer blood donors who had recovered from COVID-19 were contributed by a second Seattle source. Collaborating institutions collected whole blood in K2EDTA tubes following their own protocols. For TCRbeta analysis, collaborators shipped samples as frozen whole blood, isolated PBMCs, or DNA extracted from either of those sample types. The entry originates in a study of blood T cell repertoires in COVID-19 (TCRdb year 2020). With regard to the full study: The collaborator samples originated in the United States, Italy and Spain and spanned the acute and convalescent phases of COVID-19. The prospective study material was composed of cDNA or gDNA derived from T cells, B-cell-depleted T cells, or PBMCs. Subjects who had been exposed to COVID-19, were actively infected with it, or had recovered from it provided the deeply sampled blood TCRbeta repertoires that made up the dataset. A freely available public database, intended as a resource for researchers studying the immune response to SARS-CoV-2, is where the repertoires were released. Samples were obtained from the ongoing ImmuneRACE study (first 160 participants) and from over 1,000 subjects provided by 6 global collaborators. Nearly every sample came with metadata listing a de-identified subject ID, COVID-19 status, age in years and sex. Where available, HLA class I and class II types were obtained from metadata supplied by the sample provider rather than from assay-based typing. Results and caveats for the whole study, not just this receptor: The amount of clinical and demographic metadata varied by source and participant and was provided uncurated.

The immunoSEQ Assay, a bias-controlled multiplex PCR, was used to amplify TCRbeta CDR3 regions from genomic DNA. On the study's bioinformatics: The number of nucleated cells in each sample was estimated by amplification of reference gene primers within the assay. To quantify the absolute abundance of each unique TCRbeta CDR3 rearrangement, sequence reads were collapsed and filtered. Productive Simpson clonality was computed per sample as the square root of Simpson's diversity index over productive rearrangements. The table was pulled from immuneACCESS by TCRdb, which kept in-frame rearrangements only. Such tables lose some clones; where checked, under half of the loss comes from unresolved V genes, and the rest has no known cause. V, J and clone size reflect that table, while D and trimming were determined from the DNA. The table for this sample lists about 350,000 clones; more than 75% of them were counted only once. The leading ten clones occupy 3% to 4% of the sample.

The receptor was derived from a woman between 18 and 30 years old who had recovered from COVID-19. The chain is assembled from TRBV10-3 and TRBJ2-2, with the D gene too uncertain to name. The sequenced material came from peripheral blood. The CDR3 loop reads CAISESSGELFF. The nucleotide sequence reads as follows: TGTGCCATCAGTGAATCATCCGGGGAGCTGTTTTTT.